The clone carrying this TCR beta chain was seen only a few times. The data were obtained in a study of blood T cell repertoires in COVID-19. Authors' methods: Reference gene primers were amplified, and this amplification served to estimate nucleated cell counts. Sequencing used immunoSEQ multiplex PCR; TCRdb keeps in-frame clones, though not all of them. V and J calls and clone size are those listed in that table; D and trimming were worked out from the DNA. The data hold more than 300,000 clones, with roughly 90% observed a single time. The CDR3 loop spans 14 amino acids. Looked up from germline, CDR1 is LNHDA and CDR2 is SQIVND (reference sequence). V was trimmed by 1 base and J by 5 bases, leaving 9 bases between them.

The sequenced material came from peripheral blood. The rearrangement links TRBV19 to TRBJ1-5; maybe TRBD1 (6 bases). This TCR was sampled from a man aged 18-30 years who had recovered from COVID-19. CDR3 sequence (DNA): TGTGCCAGTAGTATAGTGGGACACGATCAGCCCCAGCATTTT. It encodes CASSIVGHDQPQHF. Combining the CDR3 with reference TRBV19 and TRBJ1-5 gives the whole variable domain DGGITQSPKYLFRKEGQNVTLSCEQNLNHDAMYWYRQDPGQGLRLIYYSQIVNDFQKGDIAEGYSVSREKKESFPLTVTSAQKNPTAFYLCASSIVGHDQPQHFGDGTRLSIL.